This T cell receptor beta chain was sequenced for a study of cytomegalovirus exposure and HLA in healthy donors. As to this clone: Possible read error: a much larger clone is one base away.

Both 60 Vbeta primers and 13 Jbeta primers went into the PCR. The assay was immunoSEQ multiplex PCR, and TCRdb's table has in-frame clones only and misses some. The top ten clones hold about 12% of a sample with some 42,000 clones, 45% to 65% of them seen once. This clonotype was obtained from a human donor in good health. Sample: PBMCs.

CDR3 DNA sequence: TGTGCCAGCAGCCCAGGACTAGCGGGAGGAGAGACCCAGTACTTC. It translates to CASSPGLAGGETQYF. The chain has TRBV11-3 and TRBJ2-5; 14 bases agree with TRBD2. V lost 5 bases, J lost 4 bases, and 3 bases stayed unmatched. This CDR3 is built from 15 residues. CDR1 and CDR2 (germline): SGHNT, YENEEA.